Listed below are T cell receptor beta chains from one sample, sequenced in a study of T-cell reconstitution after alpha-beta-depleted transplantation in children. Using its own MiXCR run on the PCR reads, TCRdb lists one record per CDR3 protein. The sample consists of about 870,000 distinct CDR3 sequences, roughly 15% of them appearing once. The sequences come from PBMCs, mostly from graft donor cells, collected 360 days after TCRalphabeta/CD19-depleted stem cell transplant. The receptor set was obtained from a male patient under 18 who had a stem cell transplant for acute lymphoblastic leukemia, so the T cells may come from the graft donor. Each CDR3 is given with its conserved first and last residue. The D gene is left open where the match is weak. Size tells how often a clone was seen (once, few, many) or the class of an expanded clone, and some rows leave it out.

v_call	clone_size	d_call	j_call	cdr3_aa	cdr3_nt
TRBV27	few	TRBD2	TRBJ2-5	CASSPTHSGTETQYF	TGTGCCAGCAGTCCGACCCATAGCGGGACTGAGACCCAGTACTTC
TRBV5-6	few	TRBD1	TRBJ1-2	CASSGSGQGQYGYTF	TGTGCCAGCAGCGGATCCGGACAGGGCCAGTATGGCTACACCTTC
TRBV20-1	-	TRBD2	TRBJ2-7	CSAQLRTSGAGEQYF	TGCAGTGCTCAGCTCCGGACTAGCGGAGCGGGGGAGCAGTACTTC
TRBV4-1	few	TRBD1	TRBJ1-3	CASSKGRATGISGNTIYF	TGCGCCAGCAGCAAAGGCCGTGCGACAGGGATCTCTGGAAACACCATATATTTT
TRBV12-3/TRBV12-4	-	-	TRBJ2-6	CASTYLLGALHSGANVLTF	TGTGCCAGCACCTACTTGTTAGGAGCCTTACACTCTGGGGCCAACGTCCTGACTTTC
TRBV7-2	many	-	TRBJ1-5	CASSPWGNQPQHF	TGTGCCAGCAGCCCGTGGGGTAATCAGCCCCAGCATTTT
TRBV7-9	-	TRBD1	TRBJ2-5	CASSTPHRGRLETQYF	TGTGCCAGCAGCACACCCCACAGGGGGCGGTTGGAGACCCAGTACTTC
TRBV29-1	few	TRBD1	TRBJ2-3	CSDGTGALSDTQYF	TGCAGCGACGGAACAGGGGCACTGTCAGATACGCAGTATTTT
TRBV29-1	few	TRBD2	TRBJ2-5	CSDSTSSGRETQYF	TGCAGCGACTCAACCTCTAGCGGGAGAGAGACCCAGTACTTC
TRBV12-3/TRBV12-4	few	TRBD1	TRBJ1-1	CASSRTNYRGRFGFTEAFF	TGTGCCAGCAGCCGCACAAACTACAGGGGGCGATTCGGATTCACTGAAGCTTTCTTT
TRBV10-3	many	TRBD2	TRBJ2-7	CAISEWASGSSYEQYF	TGTGCCATCAGTGAGTGGGCTAGCGGGAGCTCCTACGAGCAGTACTTC
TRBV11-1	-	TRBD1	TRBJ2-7	CASSLVPGGNEQYF	TGTGCCAGCAGCTTAGTGCCAGGGGGCAACGAGCAGTACTTC
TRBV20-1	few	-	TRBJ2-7	CSASRDPTSFYEQYF	TGCAGTGCTAGCCGCGATCCGACTAGTTTCTACGAGCAGTACTTC
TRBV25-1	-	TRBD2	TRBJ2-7	CASGGLAGEVEQYF	TGTGCCAGCGGAGGACTAGCGGGAGAGGTTGAGCAGTACTTC
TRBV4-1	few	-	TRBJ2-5	CASSQMETQYF	TGCGCCAGCAGCCAAATGGAGACCCAGTACTTC
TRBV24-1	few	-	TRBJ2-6	CATSDSTLTGVLTF	TGTGCCACCAGTGACTCCACTCTGACAGGCGTCCTGACTTTC
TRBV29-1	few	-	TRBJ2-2	CSVEGGINTGELFF	TGCAGCGTTGAAGGCGGGATAAACACCGGGGAGCTGTTTTTT
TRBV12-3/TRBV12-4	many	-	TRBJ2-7	CASSLYMSGSPYEQYF	TGTGCCAGCAGTCTTTATATGAGCGGCAGTCCCTACGAGCAGTACTTC
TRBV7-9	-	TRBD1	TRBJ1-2	CASSSRTGSDYTF	TGTGCCAGCAGCTCCCGGACAGGGTCTGACTACACCTTC
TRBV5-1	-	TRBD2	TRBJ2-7	CASSLALLAGRDEQYF	TGCGCCAGCAGCTTGGCTTTACTAGCGGGAAGGGACGAGCAGTACTTC
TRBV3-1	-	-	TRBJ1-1	CASSPAEGGSTEAFF	TGTGCCAGCAGTCCCGCGGAGGGGGGGAGCACTGAAGCTTTCTTT
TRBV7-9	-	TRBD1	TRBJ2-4	CASSAERQGKNIQYF	TGTGCCAGCAGCGCCGAACGACAGGGTAAAAACATTCAGTACTTC
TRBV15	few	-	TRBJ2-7	CATSRDLPDSYEQYF	TGTGCCACCAGCAGAGATCTCCCAGATTCCTACGAGCAGTACTTC
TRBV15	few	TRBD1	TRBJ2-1	CATSRGQLHEQFF	TGTGCCACCAGCAGGGGACAGCTCCATGAGCAGTTCTTC
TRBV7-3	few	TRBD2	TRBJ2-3	CATSGTSGGYGTDTQYF	TGTGCCACCTCCGGGACTAGCGGGGGATACGGCACAGATACGCAGTATTTT
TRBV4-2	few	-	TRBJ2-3	CAFSPGLAPRGDTQYF	TGTGCCTTCTCCCCCGGGCTAGCTCCCCGAGGGGATACGCAGTATTTT
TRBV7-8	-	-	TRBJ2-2	CASSLAIVQRPTGELFF	TGTGCCAGCAGCTTAGCTATAGTACAGCGCCCCACCGGGGAGCTGTTTTTT
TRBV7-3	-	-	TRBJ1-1	CASSSGDFPGVAFF	TGTGCCAGCAGCTCCGGAGATTTTCCGGGTGTAGCTTTCTTT
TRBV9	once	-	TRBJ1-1	CASSVVAGRGEAFF	TGTGCCAGCAGCGTAGTTGCAGGGCGGGGTGAAGCTTTCTTT
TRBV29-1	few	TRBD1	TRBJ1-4	CSVELQGGPNEKLFF	TGCAGCGTTGAATTACAGGGGGGGCCTAATGAAAAACTGTTTTTT
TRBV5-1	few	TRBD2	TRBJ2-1	CASSEVAGGIYNEQFF	TGCGCCAGCAGCGAGGTAGCGGGAGGGATCTACAATGAGCAGTTCTTC
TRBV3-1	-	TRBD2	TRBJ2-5	CASSHPPGRETQYF	TGTGCCAGCAGCCACCCCCCCGGGAGGGAGACCCAGTACTTC
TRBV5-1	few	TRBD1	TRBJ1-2	CASSSDRGLALYGYTF	TGCGCCAGCAGCTCGGACAGGGGGCTCGCCCTCTATGGCTACACCTTC
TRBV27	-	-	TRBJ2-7	CASRQGSHEQYF	TGTGCCAGCAGACAGGGATCTCACGAGCAGTACTTC
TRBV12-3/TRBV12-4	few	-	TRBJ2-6	CASSLVGGSGANVLTF	TGTGCCAGCAGTTTAGTCGGGGGCTCTGGGGCCAACGTCCTGACTTTC
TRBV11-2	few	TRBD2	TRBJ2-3	CASSHTSSTRTSRNRDTQYF	TGTGCCAGCAGCCATACATCCTCGACCAGGACTAGCCGGAACAGGGATACGCAGTATTTT
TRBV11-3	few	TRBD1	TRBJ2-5	CASSSDRGGETQYF	TGTGCCAGCAGCTCGGACAGGGGCGGAGAGACCCAGTACTTC
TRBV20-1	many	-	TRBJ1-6	CSAREHRGGSPLHF	TGCAGTGCTAGAGAACACAGAGGAGGATCACCCCTCCACTTT
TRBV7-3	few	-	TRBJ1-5	CASSLTHSNQPQHF	TGTGCCAGCAGCTTAACACATAGCAATCAGCCCCAGCATTTT
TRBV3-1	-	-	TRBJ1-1	CASSLPGSYEAFF	TGTGCCAGCAGCCTCCCGGGGTCTTATGAAGCTTTCTTT
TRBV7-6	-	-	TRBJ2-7	CASSMNPGLRYEQYF	TGTGCCAGCAGCATGAATCCAGGACTCCGCTACGAGCAGTACTTC
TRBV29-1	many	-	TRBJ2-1	CSVTTGATTYNEQFF	TGCAGCGTGACAACCGGGGCCACGACCTACAATGAGCAGTTCTTC
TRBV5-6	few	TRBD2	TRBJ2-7	CASSLLGEGFLYEQYF	TGTGCCAGCAGCTTGTTGGGGGAGGGCTTCCTGTACGAGCAGTACTTC
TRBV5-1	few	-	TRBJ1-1	CASSLALDGPNTEAFF	TGCGCCAGCAGCTTGGCATTGGACGGGCCGAACACTGAAGCTTTCTTT
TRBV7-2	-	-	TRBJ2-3	CASSLAVRTSTDTQYF	TGTGCCAGCAGCTTAGCGGTGCGAACTAGCACAGATACGCAGTATTTT
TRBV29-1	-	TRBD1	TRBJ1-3	CSVGWTGTGNTIYF	TGCAGCGTTGGTTGGACAGGGACTGGAAACACCATATATTTT
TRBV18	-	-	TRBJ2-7	CASSPLGRLSSYEQYF	TGTGCCAGCTCACCACTGGGCAGGCTCTCTTCCTACGAGCAGTACTTC
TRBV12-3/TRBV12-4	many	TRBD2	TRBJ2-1	CASSFLGLADNEQFF	TGTGCCAGCAGTTTCCTGGGACTAGCGGACAATGAGCAGTTCTTC
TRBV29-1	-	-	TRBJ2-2	CSLRESNTGELFF	TGCAGCCTCCGCGAATCGAACACCGGGGAGCTGTTTTTT
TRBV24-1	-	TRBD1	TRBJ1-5	CATSDEGQGRQPQHF	TGTGCCACCAGTGACGAGGGACAGGGACGTCAGCCCCAGCATTTT
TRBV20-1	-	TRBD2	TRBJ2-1	CSARDRTGLAFSEQFF	TGCAGTGCTAGAGATCGCACGGGACTAGCGTTCAGTGAGCAGTTCTTC
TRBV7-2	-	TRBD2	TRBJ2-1	CASSSRKVAGVGNEQFF	TGTGCCAGCAGCTCCCGCAAGGTAGCGGGAGTGGGCAATGAGCAGTTCTTC
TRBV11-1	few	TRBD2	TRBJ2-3	CASSPYLGLAGAASTDTQYF	TGTGCCAGCAGCCCCTACTTGGGGTTAGCGGGGGCGGCGAGCACAGATACGCAGTATTTT
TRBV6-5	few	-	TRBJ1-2	CASSYGQGPWYGYTF	TGTGCCAGCAGTTACGGGCAGGGGCCTTGGTATGGCTACACCTTC
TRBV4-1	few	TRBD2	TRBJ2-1	CASSQVGLAGDDEQFF	TGCGCCAGCAGCCAAGTGGGACTAGCGGGAGACGATGAGCAGTTCTTC
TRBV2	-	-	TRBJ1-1	CASSVEGVSTEAFF	TGTGCCAGCAGTGTGGAGGGCGTTTCCACTGAAGCTTTCTTT
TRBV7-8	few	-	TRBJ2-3	CASSRTRRADTQYF	TGTGCCAGCAGCCGTACTAGGCGGGCAGATACGCAGTATTTT